This TCR beta chain was sequenced in a study of T cell repertoires in cytomegalovirus infection. On the study more broadly: Indicated by public TCR beta signatures were CMV infection and matching HLA type.

The CDR3 loop spans 14 amino acids. With V trimmed by 4 bases and J by 4 bases, 6 bases remained unmatched. TCRdb recomputed calls from the reads with MiXCR, one row per CDR3 protein. The sample consists of 300,000 to 400,000 distinct CDR3 sequences, around a sixth of them appearing once. Overall study results and limits: Within the response measured ex vivo, HLA-C-restricted CMV-specific TCR beta clonotypes were dominant.

This clonotype has only a few counts. Its antigen is still unknown. Sample: PBMCs. This chain links TRBV12-3 or TRBV12-4 with TRBJ2-7; 8 bases are shared with TRBD1. The clonotype comes from a human donor in good health (CMV status not recorded). Some clones in this sample may be carry-over from other donors' samples. CDR3 nucleotides: TGTGCCAGCAGTTCGGACAGGGAGTGGTACGAGCAGTACTTC. Its protein product is CASSSDREWYEQYF.